The 11 T cell receptor beta chains below come from one sample, sequenced in a study of beta chain features in type 1 diabetes. The authors reverse transcribed all of the isolated RNA, so sequencing captured expressed TCRB transcripts. Measured with immunoSEQ multiplex PCR; TCRdb has only the in-frame clones, and not every one. The top ten clones hold 0.62% of a sample with around 190,000 clones, roughly an eighth of them seen once. The sample taken for sequencing was central memory CD4+ T cells from blood. The source of these receptors is a woman aged 18-30 years in good health.

This clone was found a few times. Germline and junction disagree at one end, which may indicate a read error. This chain connects TRBV7-9 to TRBJ2-7, with a weak D call TRBD2 (5 bases). The germline gives CDR1 SEHNR, CDR2 FQNEAQ (reference sequence). This CDR3 is built from 12 residues. This CDR3 reads CASTLGGWEQYF. The CDR3 nucleotides are TGTGCCAGCACCTTAGGAGGCTGGGAGCAGTACTTC.

The chain couples TRBV5-4 to TRBJ2-5; 9 bases fit TRBD2. With V trimmed by 3 bases and J by 5 bases, 11 bases remained unmatched. Germline-derived CDR1 and CDR2 are SGHNT and YYREEE (reference sequence). The CDR3 length is 16 residues. Here the CDR3 DNA reads TGTGCCAGCAGCTCTCCTAATGCGGGAGGGATGGAGACCCAGTACTTC. The encoded protein is CASSSPNAGGMETQYF.

Only a few counts were recorded for this clone. Other DNA sequences from this sample encode an identical CDR3 as well. The genes are TRBV2 and TRBJ2-1, with D hard to call. Germline V lookup: CDR1 SNHLY, CDR2 FYNNEI. V dropped 0 bases and J dropped 0 bases, with 6 bases sitting between them. The length of the CDR3 is 15 residues. The CDR3 loop is CASSEAGSSYNEQFF. For the CDR3, the DNA is TGTGCCAGCAGTGAAGCTGGTAGCTCCTACAATGAGCAGTTCTTC.

The chain is built from TRBV9 and TRBJ2-7; a possible D gene is TRBD2 (5 bases). The V gene lost 1 base and the J gene lost 0 bases, with 5 bases spanning the gap. From germline, CDR1 is SGDLS and CDR2 YYNGEE. The CDR3 sequence is 13 residues long. The CDR3 here is CASSVTSSYEQYF. The CDR3 bases are TGTGCCAGCAGCGTAACTAGCTCCTACGAGCAGTACTTC.

The table lists this clone with many counts. The chain couples TRBV30 to TRBJ1-5, with D unresolved. V was trimmed by 1 base and J by 5 bases, leaving 9 bases between them. Germline loops: CDR1 GTSNPN, CDR2 SVGIG (reference sequence). The CDR3 spans 13 residues. Here the CDR3 DNA reads TGTGCCTGGAGTGAGACGCGGGATCAGCCCCAGCATTTT. As protein: CAWSETRDQPQHF. Together with reference TRBV30 and TRBJ1-5, the CDR3 gives the full variable domain: SQTIHQWPATLVQPVGSPLSLECTVEGTSNPNLYWYRQAAGRGLQLLFYSVGIGQISSEVPQNLSASRPQDRQFILSSKKLLLSDSGFYLCAWSETRDQPQHFGDGTRLSIL.

This clone turned up a few times. This chain joins TRBV28 and TRBJ1-1; 7 bases map to TRBD1. Germline loops: CDR1 MDHEN, CDR2 SYDVKM. Trimming cost V 7 bases and J 8 bases; bases outside gene matches: 7. The CDR3 is 12 amino acids. In DNA form, the CDR3 reads TGTGCCAGCAATGGACAGGCGGTGGAAGCTTTCTTT. Residues: CASNGQAVEAFF.

This clone was detected a few times. The same CDR3 arises from other DNA sequences in this sample as well. This sequence joins TRBV18 and TRBJ2-7; TRBD2 matches 9 bases. Germline lookup yields CDR1 KGHSH and CDR2 LQKENI. The CDR3 is 15 residues long. Germline trimming cut 3 bases from V and 1 base from J; bases unmatched to any gene: 4. The CDR3 region has the DNA TGTGCCAGCTCACCGCGGCTAGCGGGATCCTACGAGCAGTACTTC. Residues: CASSPRLAGSYEQYF.

The genes are TRBV7-9 and TRBJ1-5; D uncertain. The CDR3 loop spans 13 amino acids. From germline, CDR1 is SEHNR and CDR2 FQNEAQ (reference sequence). V was clipped by 7 bases and J by 4 bases, with 11 bases between them. CDR3 residues: CASTQNTNQPQHF. In nucleotides, the CDR3 is TGTGCCAGCACCCAAAATACAAATCAGCCCCAGCATTTT. The whole variable domain, filled in from reference TRBV7-9 and TRBJ1-5, reads DTGVSQNPRHKITKRGQNVTFRCDPISEHNRLYWYRQTLGQGPEFLTYFQNEAQLEKSRLLSDRFSAERPKGSFSTLEIQRTEQGDSAMYLCASTQNTNQPQHFGDGTRLSIL.

This clone was observed a few times. The J gene is TRBJ2-7, the V gene TRBV5-1; 9 bases are a match to TRBD2. The length of the CDR3 is 15 residues. The V and J ends lost 4 bases and 9 bases, in that order; junction bases with no gene match: 14. The germline V gene encodes CDR1 SGHRS and CDR2 YFSETQ. CDR3: CASSPEAGGPERQYF. For the CDR3, the DNA is TGCGCCAGCAGCCCGGAGGCGGGAGGGCCGGAACGGCAGTACTTC.

The CDR3 spells CASSRQGRANVLTF. The CDR3 nucleotides are TGTGCCAGTAGTAGACAGGGGAGGGCCAACGTCCTGACTTTC. The chain employs TRBV19 and TRBJ2-6; 8 bases are shared with TRBD1. Trimming removed 4 bases from V and 5 bases from J; junction bases left unmatched: 1. The CDR3 is made up of 14 amino acids. From germline, CDR1 is LNHDA and CDR2 SQIVND (reference sequence).

The chain carries TRBV9 and TRBJ1-2; 8 bases align to TRBD1. The V gene's germline CDR1 is SGDLS and CDR2 YYNGEE. V lost 2 bases and J lost 0; bases outside the gene matches: 3. The CDR3 covers 15 residues. The CDR3, as DNA: TGTGCCAGCAGCGTTGACAGGGGAGCTAACTATGGCTACACCTTC. Translation: CASSVDRGANYGYTF.